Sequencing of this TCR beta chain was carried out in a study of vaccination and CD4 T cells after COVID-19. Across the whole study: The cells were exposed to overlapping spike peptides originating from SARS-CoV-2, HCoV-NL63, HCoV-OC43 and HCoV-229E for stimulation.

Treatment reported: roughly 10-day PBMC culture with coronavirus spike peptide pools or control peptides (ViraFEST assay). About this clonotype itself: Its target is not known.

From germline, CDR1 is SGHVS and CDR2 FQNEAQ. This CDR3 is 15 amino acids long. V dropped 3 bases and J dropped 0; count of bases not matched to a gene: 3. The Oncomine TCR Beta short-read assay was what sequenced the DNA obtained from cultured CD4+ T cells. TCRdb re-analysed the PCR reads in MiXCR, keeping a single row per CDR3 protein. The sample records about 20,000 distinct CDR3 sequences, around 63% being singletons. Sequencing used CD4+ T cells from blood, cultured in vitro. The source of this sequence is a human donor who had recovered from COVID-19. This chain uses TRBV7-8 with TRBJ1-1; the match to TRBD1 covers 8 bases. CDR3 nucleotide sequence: TGTGCCAGCAGCTTGGGACAGGTAATGAACACTGAAGCTTTCTTT. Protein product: CASSLGQVMNTEAFF.